This paragraph reports one T cell receptor beta chain. Its target is unknown. The data were produced by immunoSEQ multiplex PCR, yet TCRdb's version contains in-frame clones alone and is incomplete. Of around 160,000 clones in the sample, 80% to 90% were seen once. This sample was taken from a study of T cell responses to AZD1222 COVID-19 vaccine. Across the whole study: Timing groups of about 4 and about 12 weeks for second doses were pooled.

The CDR3 loop spans 16 amino acids. Per germline, CDR1 SGHRS and CDR2 YFSETQ. V shed 0 bases, J shed 3 bases, and the junction held 6 bases outside the gene matches. Overall study results and limits: Unmutated regions of variants are reportedly targeted by nearly half of spike-specific TCRs. Spike-specific TCR breadth rose after two AZD1222 doses, and depth rose as well.

The starting material was peripheral blood, obtained on day 0 of AZD1222 vaccination. The chain couples TRBV5-1 to TRBJ2-3; TRBD2 matches at 8 bases. The receptor was isolated from an adult in good health. The CDR3 DNA follows: TGCGCCAGCAGCTTGGGCAGCGGGAGCCCGACAGATACGCAGTATTTT. It codes for CASSLGSGSPTDTQYF.